These 28 T cell receptor beta chains were all obtained from the same sample, sequenced in a study of molecular identifiers for immune sequencing clone quantification. TCRdb recomputed calls from the PCR reads with MiXCR, one row per CDR3 protein. The data show 300,000 to 400,000 distinct CDR3 sequences, 24% seen once. The source material was naive CD8+ T cells from blood, with Jurkat cell RNA spiked in. Subset indicated: FACS-sorted CD8+CD4-CCR7+CD45RA+ naive T cells. The receptors shown here come from a human donor in good health. Some libraries in this study had Jurkat cell RNA spiked in.

This clonotype was found a few times. The V gene is TRBV11-2, the J gene TRBJ2-1; 8 bases align to TRBD2. Trimming cost V 1 base and J 8 bases; bases outside gene matches: 4. This CDR3 has 14 residues. Germline assignment: CDR1 SGHAT and CDR2 FQNNGV. The CDR3 loop reads CASSLAAGAYEQFF. The CDR3 nucleotides are TGTGCCAGCAGCTTAGCAGCGGGAGCTTATGAGCAGTTCTTC.

This clonotype was observed at least ten times. This chain joins TRBV19 and TRBJ2-7; D remains unclear. V was cut by 5 bases and J by 4 bases, with 15 bases left in between. This CDR3 has 14 amino acids. Per the germline V gene, CDR1 is LNHDA and CDR2 is SQIVND (reference sequence). CDR3 in DNA: TGTGCCAGTAGTCCCGATTTATTTCTTTACGAGCAGTACTTC. Amino acids: CASSPDLFLYEQYF.

To note about this clonotype: A read error is possible here, since a much larger clone lies one base away. The chain recombines TRBV7-9 with TRBJ2-3, with D tentatively TRBD1 or TRBD2 (5 bases each). Per the germline V gene, CDR1 is SEHNR and CDR2 is FQNEAQ (reference sequence). The CDR3 consists of 14 residues. The CDR3 DNA sequence: TGTGCCAGCAAAGAACAGACTATGACAGAAACGCAGTATTTT. It encodes CASKEQTMTETQYF.

This clonotype was detected ten times or more. The V gene is TRBV12-3 or TRBV12-4, the J gene TRBJ1-4, with unresolved D. V lost 7 bases and J lost 4, with 10 bases in between. This CDR3 comprises 13 residues. CDR3 bases: TGTGCCAGCAACTACGGGATTAATGAAAAACTGTTTTTT. This translates into CASNYGINEKLFF.

Remarks on this clonotype: It may be a read error: a sequence one base away is much more abundant. The CDR3 DNA follows: TGTGCCGGCAGCCCGACCCCGAAATCTGGACGCGCTGAAGCTTTCTTT. Amino acid sequence: CAGSPTPKSGRAEAFF. V usage is TRBV7-2 and J usage is TRBJ1-1; D call uncertain. The length of the CDR3 is 16 residues. Germline V CDR1 and CDR2: SGHTA, FQGNSA.

The rearrangement links TRBV10-3 to TRBJ2-2; 8 bases are a match to TRBD1. From germline, CDR1 is ENHRY and CDR2 SYGVKD. V trimming: 7 bases; J trimming: 6 bases; junction bases outside the gene matches: 16. The CDR3 spans 17 residues. DNA of the CDR3: TGTGCCATCATCTGGCAGGGGGCGCTTAATCTCCCCGGGGAGCTGTTTTTT. Its translation is CAIIWQGALNLPGELFF.

Ten or more counts support this clonotype. V gene TRBV19 combines with J gene TRBJ2-7; 9 bases map to TRBD1. This CDR3 is built from 14 residues. The junction had 7 bases not matched to a gene; V was cut back by 3 bases and J by 7 bases. Per germline, CDR1 LNHDA and CDR2 SQIVND (reference sequence). The CDR3 sequence is CASSMWTGAGEQYF. Here the CDR3 DNA reads TGTGCCAGTAGTATGTGGACAGGGGCGGGGGAGCAGTACTTC.

This clonotype turned up a few times. This chain links TRBV27 with TRBJ1-3; unclear D gene. The ends were cut back, 8 bases at V and 0 bases at J, with 11 bases in the middle. The length of the CDR3 is 14 residues. The germline gives CDR1 MNHEY, CDR2 SMNVEV (reference sequence). The DNA of the CDR3 is TGTGCCAGCGGTGACCGTAGCTCTGGAAACACCATATATTTT. This sequence encodes CASGDRSSGNTIYF.

This chain links TRBV7-3 with TRBJ2-2, with a weak D call TRBD2 (6 bases). Per the germline V gene, CDR1 is SGHTA and CDR2 is FQGTGA. The CDR3 extends over 14 amino acids. Trimming shortened V by 5 bases and J by 4 bases, and 11 bases separated the two germline ends. CDR3 DNA: TGTGCCAGCAGCACTGCCGGGGGCACCGGGGAGCTGTTTTTT. The encoded protein is CASSTAGGTGELFF.

As concerns this clonotype: This may arise from a read error, as a much more abundant clone is one base away. Here the CDR3 reads CASSWGQGMNTEALF. In DNA form, the CDR3 reads TGCGCCAGCAGCTGGGGACAGGGGATGAACACTGAAGCTCTCTTT. This sequence joins TRBV5-1 and TRBJ1-1, with 10 bases that match TRBD1. The germline gives CDR1 SGHRS, CDR2 YFSETQ. The CDR3 sequence is 15 residues long.

The rearrangement uses TRBV19 and TRBJ1-5, with TRBD1 as a possible D gene (5 bases). Trimming shortened V by 3 bases and J by 1 base, and 7 bases separated the two germline ends. This CDR3 spans 14 amino acids. CDR1 is LNHDA, CDR2 SQIVND, per germline (reference sequence). CDR3 coding DNA: TGTGCCAGTAGTATGGGGCAGAGCAATCAGCCCCAGCATTTT. Protein: CASSMGQSNQPQHF.

This clonotype appeared many times. V gene TRBV7-2 combines with J gene TRBJ2-3, with unresolved D. This CDR3 has 16 residues. Trimming cost V 5 bases and J 2 bases, with 17 bases left between them. Per germline, CDR1 SGHTA and CDR2 FQGNSA. The CDR3 DNA reads as TGTGCCAGCAGCCTGGGCACCGACCCCTTCACAGATACGCAGTATTTT. As protein: CASSLGTDPFTDTQYF.

This clonotype has at least ten counts. This sequence joins TRBV29-1 and TRBJ1-2; D not resolved. V was cut by 2 bases and J by 10 bases, with 11 bases left in between. CDR3 length equals 11 residues. The germline CDR1 and CDR2 sequences are SQVTM and ANQGSEA. CDR3 DNA: TGCAGCGTTGAACATGCTGGCTTCTACACCTTC. Translating gives CSVEHAGFYTF.

The V and J genes are TRBV6-5 and TRBJ2-7; 9 bases are a match to TRBD2. Germline V lookup: CDR1 MNHEY, CDR2 SVGAGI. There are 16 residues in the CDR3. V shed 2 bases and J 3 bases; nucleotides not matched to a gene: 8. This CDR3 reads CASSYAAGGSLYEQYF. CDR3 nucleotides: TGTGCCAGCAGTTACGCGGCGGGAGGGTCTCTCTACGAGCAGTACTTC.

This clonotype has more than one count but fewer than ten. The rearrangement uses TRBV15 and TRBJ2-4; 7 positions match TRBD1. Germline-derived CDR1 and CDR2 are LNHNV and YYDKDF (reference sequence). The V and J ends lost 6 bases and 6 bases, in that order; junction bases with no gene match: 11. CDR3 length equals 15 residues. CDR3 amino acids: CATSSRQGEGNIQYF. In DNA, the CDR3 is TGTGCCACCAGTTCGAGACAGGGAGAGGGAAACATTCAGTACTTC.

This clonotype was counted many times. The rearrangement links TRBV7-8 to TRBJ1-1; perhaps TRBD1 as D (5 bases). Per the germline V gene, CDR1 is SGHVS and CDR2 is FQNEAQ. The CDR3 extends over 17 amino acids. Between the trimmed V and J ends, which lost 5 bases and 0 bases, there was a span of 19 bases. CDR3 nucleotide sequence: TGTGCCAGCAGCCCAATGACGACAGTTCCTTTGAACACTGAAGCTTTCTTT. It is translated as CASSPMTTVPLNTEAFF.

With respect to this clonotype: This may come from a read error, since a much larger clone is one base off. This chain connects TRBV10-3 to TRBJ1-5; no definite D call. Germline CDR1 reads ENHRY; CDR2 reads SYGVKD. This CDR3 region has 15 residues. The CDR3 nucleotides read TGTGCCATCAGTGATCCCAAAGATGGGGATCAGTCCCAGCATTTT. This codes for CAISDPKDGDQSQHF.

This clonotype was counted a few times. This rearrangement joins TRBV6-5 to TRBJ2-7, with D perhaps TRBD1 (5 bases). Per germline, CDR1 MNHEY and CDR2 SVGAGI. V gave up 3 bases and J gave up 4 bases, with 16 bases separating them. CDR3 size: 15 residues. The CDR3 region is CASSYSAGNPYEQYF. The DNA of the CDR3 is TGTGCCAGCAGTTATTCGGCAGGGAACCCTTACGAGCAGTACTTC.

The gene calls are TRBV6-2 or TRBV6-3 and TRBJ2-1; D might be TRBD2 (5 bases). Trimming shortened V by 4 bases and J by 5 bases, and 6 bases separated the two germline ends. Per germline, CDR1 MNHEY and CDR2 SVGEGT. This CDR3 contains 12 residues. CDR3 in amino acids: CASSWGDNEQFF. As DNA, the CDR3 is TGTGCCAGCAGTTGGGGAGACAATGAGCAGTTCTTC.

This clonotype was observed at least ten times. The chain is built from TRBV14 and TRBJ1-2; 9 bases are shared with TRBD1. The CDR3 consists of 15 residues. CDR1 is SGHDN, CDR2 FVKESK, per germline. The V segment lost 5 bases and the J segment 4 bases; nucleotides outside the gene matches: 8. CDR3 loop: CASSKWTGVIYGYTF. CDR3 nucleotides: TGTGCCAGCAGCAAATGGACAGGGGTCATCTATGGCTACACCTTC.

The rearrangement uses TRBV19 and TRBJ2-5; 15 bases are shared with TRBD2. V gave up 4 bases and J gave up 4 bases; unmatched junction bases: 13. Germline V gene sequence: CDR1 LNHDA, CDR2 SQIVND (reference sequence). The CDR3 length is 19 residues. The CDR3 is CASSRASGLAGGYGETQYF. The CDR3 region has the DNA TGTGCCAGTAGTAGGGCCTCGGGACTAGCGGGGGGATACGGAGAGACCCAGTACTTC. Full variable domain (missing parts from reference TRBV19 and TRBJ2-5): DGGITQSPKYLFRKEGQNVTLSCEQNLNHDAMYWYRQDPGQGLRLIYYSQIVNDFQKGDIAEGYSVSREKKESFPLTVTSAQKNPTAFYLCASSRASGLAGGYGETQYFGPGTRLLVL.

This clonotype was found many times. This chain links TRBV6-2 or TRBV6-3 with TRBJ1-5; D is possibly TRBD1 (6 bases). CDR3 size: 14 residues. V was trimmed by 5 bases and J by 4 bases, leaving 12 bases between them. The germline V gene has CDR1 MNHEY and CDR2 SVGEGT. The CDR3 nucleotides read TGTGCCAGCAGTGCAACAGGGTGGAATCAGCCCCAGCATTTT. Amino acids: CASSATGWNQPQHF.

With regard to this clonotype: This may be a read error: a much more frequent sequence differs by one nucleotide. The rearrangement joins TRBV5-1 to TRBJ2-2, with unresolved D. CDR3 length equals 13 residues. Per the germline V gene, CDR1 is SGHRS and CDR2 is YFSETQ. The CDR3 reads CASGFTDTGELFF. CDR3 DNA: TGCGCCAGCGGCTTCACTGATACCGGGGAGCTGTTTTTT. The variable domain in full, completed from reference TRBV5-1 and TRBJ2-2, reads KAGVTQTPRYLIKTRGQQVTLSCSPISGHRSVSWYQQTPGQGLQFLFEYFSETQRNKGNFPGRFSGRQFSNSRSEMNVSTLELGDSALYLCASGFTDTGELFFGEGSRLTVL.

This clonotype was observed a single time. A much larger clone lies one base from this, so it may be a read error. The V and J genes are TRBV28 and TRBJ2-7; weak D call: TRBD2 (5 bases). Germline V gene sequence: CDR1 MDHEN, CDR2 SYDVKM. The CDR3 spans 14 residues. The CDR3 sequence: CASSAWERTYEQCF. The CDR3 nucleotides are TGTGCCAGCAGTGCGTGGGAGAGGACCTACGAGCAGTGCTTC.

The V call is TRBV2, the J call TRBJ2-1; possibly TRBD1 for D (6 bases). The CDR3 is made up of 14 amino acids. Trimming removed 10 bases at V and 5 bases at J, with 18 bases between. Germline CDR1 is SNHLY and CDR2 is FYNNEI. CDR3 in amino acids: CANMKTAGDNEQFF. CDR3 bases: TGTGCCAACATGAAGACCGCAGGGGACAATGAGCAGTTCTTC.

Only a few counts were recorded for this clonotype. V is TRBV30 and J is TRBJ1-2; D call uncertain. The V and J ends lost 0 bases and 4 bases respectively, with 9 bases between them. Germline CDR1 is GTSNPN and CDR2 is SVGIG (reference sequence). CDR3 length: 13 amino acids. The CDR3 region has the DNA TGTGCCTGGAGTGTCGTCCGAGGCTATGGCTACACCTTC. Translating gives CAWSVVRGYGYTF.

This clonotype was observed at least ten times. The V call is TRBV20-1, the J call TRBJ2-3; D is undetermined. CDR3 size: 11 residues. Between the trimmed V and J ends, which lost 6 bases and 2 bases, there was a span of 6 bases. From germline, CDR1 is DFQATT and CDR2 SNEGSKA (reference sequence). The CDR3 sequence is CSATYTDTQYF. DNA of the CDR3: TGCAGTGCGACCTACACAGATACGCAGTATTTT.

This clonotype was detected many times. The rearrangement joins TRBV14 to TRBJ1-1, with D hard to call. This CDR3 spans 13 amino acids. Germline V CDR1 and CDR2: SGHDN, FVKESK. V was trimmed by 0 bases and J by 5 bases, leaving 7 bases between them. The CDR3 protein is CASSQDPVTEAFF. In DNA, the CDR3 is TGTGCCAGCAGCCAAGATCCTGTGACTGAAGCTTTCTTT.